The rows below give T cell receptor beta chains drawn from one sample of a study of early T cells in non-severe SARS-CoV-2 infection. TCRdb fed the 5' RACE reads into MiXCR, producing one record per CDR3 protein. The table lists approximately 83,000 distinct CDR3 sequences, 13% to 15% of them singletons. Sequenced material: whole blood. The receptors here all came from an adult who was a healthcare worker with PCR-confirmed SARS-CoV-2 infection or an uninfected control (not recorded which). Both conserved end residues are part of each CDR3. Fields, in order: clone size, V gene, D gene, CDR3 length, J gene, CDR3 DNA, CDR3 protein. The D gene is left open where the match is weak. Clone size is shown for a subset of rows, as once, few, many or a class of expanded clone.

>few|TRBV11-2|NA|17|TRBJ2-3
TGTGCCAGCAGCTTAGTTGTAGGACTCATGGCCACAGATACGCAGTATTTT
CASSLVVGLMATDTQYF
>many|TRBV2|TRBD1|18|TRBJ1-1
TGTGCCAGCAGCCAACTTGACAGGGCGATATTAGGGGTCACTGAAGCTTTCTTT
CASSQLDRAILGVTEAFF
>NA|TRBV7-2|TRBD1|16|TRBJ1-2
TGTGCCAGCAGCCCACGACAGGGAGGAGCTAACTATGGCTACACCTTC
CASSPRQGGANYGYTF
>once|TRBV29-1|TRBD1|12|TRBJ2-1
TGCAGCGTGGGACAGGGCTTCAATGAGCAGTTCTTC
CSVGQGFNEQFF
>NA|TRBV4-1|NA|15|TRBJ2-3
TGCGCCAGCAGCCCCCCTCTAGGGGACACAGATACGCAGTATTTT
CASSPPLGDTDTQYF
>few|TRBV20-1|TRBD1|15|TRBJ2-2
TGCAGTGCTAGTTTTGGGACAGTGAACACCGGGGAGCTGTTTTTT
CSASFGTVNTGELFF
>many|TRBV7-9|NA|14|TRBJ2-1
TGTGCCAGCAGCCCGCCGACTAGTGGCAATGAGCAGTTCTTC
CASSPPTSGNEQFF
>few|TRBV6-5|NA|17|TRBJ2-7
TGTGCCAGCAGTTACTCGACGGGCGGCAGGCCCACCTACGAGCAGTACTTC
CASSYSTGGRPTYEQYF
>NA|TRBV24-1|NA|14|TRBJ1-5
TGTGCCACCAGTGATGGCGCGAATGATCAGCCCCAGCATTTT
CATSDGANDQPQHF
>few|TRBV29-1|TRBD1|14|TRBJ2-3
TGCAGCGCCCCGGGACAGCTACACACAGATACGCAGTATTTT
CSAPGQLHTDTQYF
>many|TRBV29-1|TRBD2|16|TRBJ2-7
TGCAGCGTAGAAGGGACTAGCGGGGGCGGAACCTACGAGCAGTACTTC
CSVEGTSGGGTYEQYF
>few|TRBV4-1|TRBD1|16|TRBJ2-3
TGCGCCAGCAGCCACCTAAGACAGGGAGGCACAGATACGCAGTATTTT
CASSHLRQGGTDTQYF
>few|TRBV5-1|NA|13|TRBJ1-1
TGCGCCAGCAGCTTTGACAGACTCACTGAAGCTTTCTTT
CASSFDRLTEAFF
>few|TRBV2|NA|15|TRBJ1-1
TGTGCCAGCAGTCGGGGAGGGCAGGGGAACACTGAAGCTTTCTTT
CASSRGGQGNTEAFF
>few|TRBV11-2|NA|11|TRBJ2-5
TGTGCCAGCAGACAGTTAGAGACCCAGTACTTC
CASRQLETQYF
>few|TRBV24-1|TRBD1|15|TRBJ2-3
TGTGCCACCACGTTGGACAGGGATACGACAGATACGCAGTATTTT
CATTLDRDTTDTQYF
>few|TRBV12-3/TRBV12-4|TRBD1|13|TRBJ1-2
TGTGCCAGCAGTTCGACAGGGAAGGTTGGCTACACCTTC
CASSSTGKVGYTF
>few|TRBV24-1|NA|14|TRBJ2-3
TGTGCCACCAGTGATTTCCTTGCCGGTGATACGCAGTATTTT
CATSDFLAGDTQYF
>NA|TRBV6-2/TRBV6-3|TRBD1|15|TRBJ1-1
TGTGCCAGCAGTGGTCGGACAGGGGTCGGCACTGAAGCTTTCTTT
CASSGRTGVGTEAFF
>few|TRBV19|NA|14|TRBJ2-7
TGTGCCAGTAGTATAAGAGGGCAGATCTACGAGCAGTACTTC
CASSIRGQIYEQYF
>NA|TRBV4-1|NA|14|TRBJ2-1
TGCGCCAGCAGCCCCCGGGATTTGGCGTGGATTAAGTTCTTC
CASSPRDLAWIKFF
>many|TRBV7-2|NA|14|TRBJ2-7
TGTGCCAGCAGCGAACACCCGTTCAGGTACGAGCAGTACTTC
CASSEHPFRYEQYF
>many|TRBV12-3/TRBV12-4|TRBD2|14|TRBJ2-1
TGTGCCAGCAGTTACAGTAGCGGGCGGGGTCGGCAGTTCTTC
CASSYSSGRGRQFF
>NA|TRBV4-1|NA|16|TRBJ1-4
TGCGCCAGCAGCCAGGCAGAGGGGGCAACTAATGAAAAACTGTTTTTT
CASSQAEGATNEKLFF
>few|TRBV5-6|NA|11|TRBJ1-2
TGTGCCAGCAGCTCCTTATATGGCTACACCTTC
CASSSLYGYTF
>few|TRBV11-2|NA|13|TRBJ2-3
TGTGCCAGCAGCCTTGGGACCTTCGCTAAGCTGTATTTT
CASSLGTFAKLYF
>NA|TRBV24-1|TRBD2|17|TRBJ2-2
TGTGCCACCAGTGATTTGCTATATAGCGGGGAGGTCGGGGAGCTGTTTTTT
CATSDLLYSGEVGELFF
>many|TRBV10-2|NA|14|TRBJ1-5
TGCGCCAGCAGTGTGTCAAACCCCTCTCAGCCCCAGCATTTT
CASSVSNPSQPQHF
>NA|TRBV2|TRBD1|14|TRBJ2-1
TGTGCCAGCAGTTGGACAGGGTCTCTCAATGAGCAGTTCTTC
CASSWTGSLNEQFF
>few|TRBV28|NA|16|TRBJ2-6
TGTGCCAGCAGTAGTCAGGACAGCTCTGGGGCCAACGTCCTGACTTTC
CASSSQDSSGANVLTF
>NA|TRBV7-2|NA|13|TRBJ1-1
TGTGCCAGCAGCTTAGGGCAGGAACGGATAGCTTTCTTT
CASSLGQERIAFF
>once|TRBV29-1|TRBD1|14|TRBJ2-4
TGCAGCGTTCAACAGGGGGCTGCCAAAAACATTCAGTACTTC
CSVQQGAAKNIQYF
>few|TRBV10-3|TRBD1|14|TRBJ1-5
TGTGCCATCAGCCCACAGGGGGGCAATCAGCCCCAGCATTTT
CAISPQGGNQPQHF
>NA|TRBV28|NA|17|TRBJ1-6
TGTGCCAGCACCCTCTCCCCACCCACAGGGTTGGATTCACCCCTCCACTTT
CASTLSPPTGLDSPLHF
>few|TRBV20-1|TRBD2|12|TRBJ2-1
TGCAGTGCCTATGGGACTAGCCGTGAGCAGTTCTTC
CSAYGTSREQFF
>few|TRBV4-1|TRBD2|20|TRBJ2-7
TGCGCCAGCAGCCAACTAACTCTGCGGGGTCTAGCGGGGGGCCGGTACGAGCAGTACTTC
CASSQLTLRGLAGGRYEQYF
>many|TRBV12-3/TRBV12-4|NA|12|TRBJ1-2
TGTGCCAGCAGCGTGGGGGTGGAAGGCTACACCTTC
CASSVGVEGYTF
>NA|TRBV19|TRBD1|13|TRBJ2-4
TGTGCCAGTAGTGTTAACAGGGGAAACATTCAGTACTTC
CASSVNRGNIQYF
>NA|TRBV6-1|NA|18|TRBJ2-1
TGTGCCAGCAGTGAATTCGAAGGGACCAATCGCTTCTACAATGAGCAGTTCTTC
CASSEFEGTNRFYNEQFF
>NA|TRBV7-7|TRBD1|18|TRBJ1-6
TGTGCCAGCAGCCGGTACAGGGGTTTGGCTAAGTTGGCTTCACCCCTCCACTTT
CASSRYRGLAKLASPLHF